This T cell receptor beta chain originates from a study of shared clonotypes between healthy human individuals. Study conclusions and caveats: Owing to a small donor count, the genetic and exposure-history diversity represented was limited.

This CDR3 has 15 amino acids. CDR1 is MNHEY and CDR2 is SVGAGI in the germline V gene. Trimming cost V 6 bases and J 4 bases, with 19 bases left between them. A remark on this clone: Its antigen remains unidentified.

The study drew all its donors from Caucasian adults living in Nashville, Tennessee. Per the study methods: Junction-only immunoSEQ data arrived without quality scores, meaning filtering differed. Data came from immunoSEQ multiplex PCR; TCRdb stores just in-frame clones and leaves some out. The V and J calls and clone size were taken over from that table, and D and trimming were inferred from the DNA. The sample shows approximately 1,000,000 clones, around 78% of them seen only once. Sequencing was performed on memory CD4+ T cells from PBMCs. Subset indicated: CD45RA-negative fraction. This receptor was identified in a young man in good health. Some clones in this sample may be carry-over from other donors' samples. V gene TRBV6-5 combines with J gene TRBJ2-7; tentatively, D is TRBD1 (5 bases). CDR3 in amino acids: CASRRSTENPYEQYF. CDR3 DNA sequence: TGTGCCAGCAGACGCTCGACAGAGAACCCGTACGAGCAGTACTTC.